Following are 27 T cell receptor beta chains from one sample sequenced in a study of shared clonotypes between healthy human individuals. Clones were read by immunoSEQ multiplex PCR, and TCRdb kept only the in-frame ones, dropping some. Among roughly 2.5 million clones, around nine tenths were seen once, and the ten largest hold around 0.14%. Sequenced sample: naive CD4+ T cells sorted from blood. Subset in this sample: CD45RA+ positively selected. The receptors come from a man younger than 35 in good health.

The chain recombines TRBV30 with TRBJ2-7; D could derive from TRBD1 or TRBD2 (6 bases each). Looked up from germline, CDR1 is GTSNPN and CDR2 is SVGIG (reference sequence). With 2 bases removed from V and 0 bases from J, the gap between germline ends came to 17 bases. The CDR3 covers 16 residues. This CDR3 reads CAWSLWGALASYEQYF. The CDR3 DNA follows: TGTGCCTGGAGTCTATGGGGGGCATTAGCCTCCTACGAGCAGTACTTC.

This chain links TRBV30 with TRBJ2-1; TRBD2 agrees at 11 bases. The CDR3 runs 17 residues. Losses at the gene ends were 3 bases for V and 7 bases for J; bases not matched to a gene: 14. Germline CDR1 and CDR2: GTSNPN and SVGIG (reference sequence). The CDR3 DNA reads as TGTGCCTGGAGGCTCGTCCTAACTAGCGGGAGCGCAAATGAGCAGTTCTTC. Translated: CAWRLVLTSGSANEQFF.

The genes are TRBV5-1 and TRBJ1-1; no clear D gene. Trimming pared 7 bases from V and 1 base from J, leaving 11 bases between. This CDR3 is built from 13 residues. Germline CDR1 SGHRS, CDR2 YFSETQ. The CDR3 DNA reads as TGCGCCAGCCGTAGGAACGAGAACACTGAAGCTTTCTTT. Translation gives CASRRNENTEAFF. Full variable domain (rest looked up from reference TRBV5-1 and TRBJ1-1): KAGVTQTPRYLIKTRGQQVTLSCSPISGHRSVSWYQQTPGQGLQFLFEYFSETQRNKGNFPGRFSGRQFSNSRSEMNVSTLELGDSALYLCASRRNENTEAFFGQGTRLTVV.

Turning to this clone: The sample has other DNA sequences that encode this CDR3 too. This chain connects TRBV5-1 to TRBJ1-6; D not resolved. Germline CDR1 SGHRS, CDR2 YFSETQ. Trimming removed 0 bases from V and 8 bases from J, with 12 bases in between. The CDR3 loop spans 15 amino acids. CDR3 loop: CASSLGQAGDSPLHF. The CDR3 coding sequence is TGCGCCAGCAGCTTGGGGCAGGCGGGTGATTCACCCCTCCACTTT.

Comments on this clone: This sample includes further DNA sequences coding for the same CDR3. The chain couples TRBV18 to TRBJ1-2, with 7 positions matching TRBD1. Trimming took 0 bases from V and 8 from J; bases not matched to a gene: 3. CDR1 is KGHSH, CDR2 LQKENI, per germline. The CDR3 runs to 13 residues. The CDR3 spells CASSPPGGGGYTF. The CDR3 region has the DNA TGTGCCAGCTCACCACCGGGAGGGGGCGGCTACACCTTC.

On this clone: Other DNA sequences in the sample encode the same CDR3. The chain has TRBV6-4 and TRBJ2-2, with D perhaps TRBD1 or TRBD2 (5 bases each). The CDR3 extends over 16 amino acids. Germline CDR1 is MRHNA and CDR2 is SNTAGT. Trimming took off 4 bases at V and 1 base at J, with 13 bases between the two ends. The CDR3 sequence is CASSASGTGNTGELFF. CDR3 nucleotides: TGTGCCAGCAGTGCATCCGGGACGGGGAACACCGGGGAGCTGTTTTTT.

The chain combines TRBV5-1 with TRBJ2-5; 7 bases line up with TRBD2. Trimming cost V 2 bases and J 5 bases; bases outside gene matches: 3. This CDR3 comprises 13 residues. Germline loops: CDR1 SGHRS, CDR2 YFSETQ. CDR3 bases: TGCGCCAGCAGCTTAATTAGCGGGGAGACCCAGTACTTC. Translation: CASSLISGETQYF. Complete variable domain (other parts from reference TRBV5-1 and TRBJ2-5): KAGVTQTPRYLIKTRGQQVTLSCSPISGHRSVSWYQQTPGQGLQFLFEYFSETQRNKGNFPGRFSGRQFSNSRSEMNVSTLELGDSALYLCASSLISGETQYFGPGTRLLVL.

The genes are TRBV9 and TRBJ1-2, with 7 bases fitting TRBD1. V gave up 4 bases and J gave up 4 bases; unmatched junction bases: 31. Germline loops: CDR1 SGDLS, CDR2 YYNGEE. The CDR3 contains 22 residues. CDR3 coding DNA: TGTGCCAGCAGCCCCCGCGGAGGGGGCGGAACCCATCAAACTTACCGTGCCTATGGCTACACCTTC. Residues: CASSPRGGGGTHQTYRAYGYTF.

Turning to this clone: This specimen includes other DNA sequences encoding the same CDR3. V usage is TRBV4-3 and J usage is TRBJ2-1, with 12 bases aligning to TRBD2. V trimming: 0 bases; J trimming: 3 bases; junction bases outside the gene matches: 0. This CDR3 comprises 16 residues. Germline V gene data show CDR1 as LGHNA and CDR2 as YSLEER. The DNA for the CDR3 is TGCGCCAGCAGCCAAGAGGGACTAGCGGGCTACAATGAGCAGTTCTTC. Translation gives CASSQEGLAGYNEQFF.

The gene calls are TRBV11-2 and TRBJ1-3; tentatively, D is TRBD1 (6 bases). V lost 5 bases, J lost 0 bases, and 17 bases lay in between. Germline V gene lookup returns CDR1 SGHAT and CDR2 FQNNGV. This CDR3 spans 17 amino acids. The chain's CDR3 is CASSPLGWGPSGNTIYF. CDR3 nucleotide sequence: TGTGCCAGCAGCCCGTTGGGGTGGGGGCCCTCTGGAAACACCATATATTTT.

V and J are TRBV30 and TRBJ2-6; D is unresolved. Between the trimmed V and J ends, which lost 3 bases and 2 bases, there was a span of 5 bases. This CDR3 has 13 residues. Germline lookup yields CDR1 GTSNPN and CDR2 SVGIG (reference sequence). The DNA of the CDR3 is TGTGCCTGGAGAAACACTGGGGCCAACGTCCTGACTTTC. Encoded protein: CAWRNTGANVLTF.

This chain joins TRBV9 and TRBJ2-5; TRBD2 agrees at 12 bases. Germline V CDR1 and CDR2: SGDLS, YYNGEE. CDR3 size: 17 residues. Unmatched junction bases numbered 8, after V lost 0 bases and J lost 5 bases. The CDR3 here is CASSVAPSGGAQETQYF. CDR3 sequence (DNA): TGTGCCAGCAGCGTAGCCCCTAGCGGGGGGGCACAGGAGACCCAGTACTTC.

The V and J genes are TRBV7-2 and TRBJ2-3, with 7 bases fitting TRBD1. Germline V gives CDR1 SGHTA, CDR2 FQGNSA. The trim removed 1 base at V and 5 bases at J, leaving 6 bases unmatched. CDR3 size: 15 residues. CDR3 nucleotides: TGTGCCAGCAGCTTAGAGGGGGCTAGGGGAGATACGCAGTATTTT. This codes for CASSLEGARGDTQYF.

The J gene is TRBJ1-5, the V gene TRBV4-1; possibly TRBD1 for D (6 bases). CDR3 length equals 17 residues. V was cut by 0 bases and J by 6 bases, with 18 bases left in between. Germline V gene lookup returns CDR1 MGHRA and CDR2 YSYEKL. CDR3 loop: CASSQDSGGAVGQPQHF. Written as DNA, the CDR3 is TGCGCCAGCAGCCAAGACTCTGGGGGGGCGGTTGGTCAGCCCCAGCATTTT.

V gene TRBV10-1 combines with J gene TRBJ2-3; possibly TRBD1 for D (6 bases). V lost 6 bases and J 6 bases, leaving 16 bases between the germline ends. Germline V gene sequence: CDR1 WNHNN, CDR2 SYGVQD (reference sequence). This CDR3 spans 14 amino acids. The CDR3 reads CASSRSGARDTQYF. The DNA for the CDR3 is TGCGCCAGCAGCCGATCAGGGGCACGGGATACGCAGTATTTT.

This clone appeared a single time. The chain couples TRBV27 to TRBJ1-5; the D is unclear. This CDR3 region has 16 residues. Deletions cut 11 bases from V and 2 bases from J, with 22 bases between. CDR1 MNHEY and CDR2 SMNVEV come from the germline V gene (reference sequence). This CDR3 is CASRSRSLSGNQPQHF. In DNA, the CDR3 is TGTGCCTCCCGGTCCAGGAGCCTTTCTGGCAATCAGCCCCAGCATTTT.

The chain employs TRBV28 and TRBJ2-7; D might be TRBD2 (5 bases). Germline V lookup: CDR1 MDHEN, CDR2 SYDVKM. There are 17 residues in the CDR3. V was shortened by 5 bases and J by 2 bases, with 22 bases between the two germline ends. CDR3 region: CASSLFDRWRGTYEQYF. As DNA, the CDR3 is TGTGCCAGCAGTCTTTTTGACCGATGGAGAGGGACCTACGAGCAGTACTTC.

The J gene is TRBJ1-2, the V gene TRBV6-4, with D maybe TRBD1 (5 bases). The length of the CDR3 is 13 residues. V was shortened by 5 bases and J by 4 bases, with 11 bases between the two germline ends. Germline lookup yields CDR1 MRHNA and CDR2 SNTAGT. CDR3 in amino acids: CASSLPGVYGYTF. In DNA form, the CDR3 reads TGTGCCAGCAGTCTCCCGGGGGTCTATGGCTACACCTTC.

The CDR3 loop is CASFPRNLGSSSYNEQFF. The DNA for the CDR3 is TGTGCCAGCTTCCCACGGAACCTCGGGTCGAGCTCCTACAATGAGCAGTTCTTC. The rearrangement links TRBV28 to TRBJ2-1, with D unclear. Trimming left V 8 bases short and J 0 bases short, with 23 bases between. The CDR3 covers 18 residues. In germline, CDR1 is MDHEN, CDR2 SYDVKM.

The CDR3 DNA reads as TGTGCCAGCAGGAGGGTTACCGGGGAGCTGTTTTTT. It is translated as CASRRVTGELFF. The V call is TRBV6-5, the J call TRBJ2-2; a weak D match, TRBD2 (5 bases). The CDR3 consists of 12 residues. V shed 6 bases and J shed 5 bases, with 7 bases lying between them. Germline V gene data show CDR1 as MNHEY and CDR2 as SVGAGI.

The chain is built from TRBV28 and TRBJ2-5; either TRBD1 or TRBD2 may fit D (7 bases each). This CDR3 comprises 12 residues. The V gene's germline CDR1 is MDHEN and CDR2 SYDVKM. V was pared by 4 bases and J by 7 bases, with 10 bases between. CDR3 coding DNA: TGTGCCAGCAGTTCAGGGGGGGGGACCCAGTACTTC. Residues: CASSSGGGTQYF.

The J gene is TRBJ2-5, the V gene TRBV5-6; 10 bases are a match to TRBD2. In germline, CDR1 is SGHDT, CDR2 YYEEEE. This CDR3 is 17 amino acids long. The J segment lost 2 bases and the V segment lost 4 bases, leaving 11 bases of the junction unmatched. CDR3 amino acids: CASSKVVAAGGQETQYF. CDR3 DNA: TGTGCCAGCAGCAAGGTGGTAGCAGCGGGAGGGCAAGAGACCCAGTACTTC.

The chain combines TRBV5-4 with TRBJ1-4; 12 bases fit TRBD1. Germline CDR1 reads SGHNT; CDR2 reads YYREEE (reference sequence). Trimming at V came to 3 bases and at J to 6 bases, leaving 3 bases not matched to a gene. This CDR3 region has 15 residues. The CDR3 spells CASSSGQGAYEKLFF. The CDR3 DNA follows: TGTGCCAGCAGCTCGGGACAGGGGGCGTATGAAAAACTGTTTTTT.

The CDR3 bases are TGTGCCAGCAATACGGGCAGAGATAATTCACCCCTCCACTTT. Translated: CASNTGRDNSPLHF. The chain combines TRBV2 with TRBJ1-6; D unclear. CDR1 is SNHLY, CDR2 FYNNEI, per germline. This CDR3 region has 14 residues. With 7 bases removed from V and 5 bases from J, the gap between germline ends came to 12 bases.

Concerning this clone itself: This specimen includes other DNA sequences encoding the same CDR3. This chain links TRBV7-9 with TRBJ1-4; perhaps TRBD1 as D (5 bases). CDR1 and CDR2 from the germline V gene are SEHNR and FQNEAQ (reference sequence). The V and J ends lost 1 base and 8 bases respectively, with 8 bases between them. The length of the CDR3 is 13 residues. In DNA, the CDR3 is TGTGCCAGCAGCTTAGGCACAGGCGAAAAACTGTTTTTT. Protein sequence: CASSLGTGEKLFF.

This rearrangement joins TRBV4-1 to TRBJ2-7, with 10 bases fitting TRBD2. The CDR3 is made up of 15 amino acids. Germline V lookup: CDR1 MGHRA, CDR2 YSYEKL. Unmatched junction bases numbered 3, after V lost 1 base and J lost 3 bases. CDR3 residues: CASSQVGLAVYEQYF. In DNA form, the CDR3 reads TGCGCCAGCAGCCAAGTAGGACTAGCGGTCTACGAGCAGTACTTC.

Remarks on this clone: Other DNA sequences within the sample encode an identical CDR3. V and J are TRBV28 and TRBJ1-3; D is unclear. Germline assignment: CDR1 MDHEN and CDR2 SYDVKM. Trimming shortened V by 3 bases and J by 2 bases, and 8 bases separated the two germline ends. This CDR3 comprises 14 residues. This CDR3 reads CASSFRGTGNTIYF. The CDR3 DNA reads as TGTGCCAGCAGTTTTCGAGGGACTGGAAACACCATATATTTT.